The clone carrying this TCR beta chain was detected ten times or more. Its antigen is currently unknown. Arm-PCR of CDR3 regions and iRepertoire HTBI primers were used to build TCR beta libraries. TCRdb analysed the multiplex PCR reads with MiXCR anew, one entry per CDR3 protein. The data show under 300,000 distinct CDR3 sequences, about 19% seen once. The data belong to a study of regulatory T cells in long-lasting Graves disease. Regarding the study as a whole: The study found persistent patients shared more public clonotypes (roughly 2,500) than new patients (nearly 1,000).

Germline-derived CDR1 and CDR2 are LNHDA and SQIVND (reference sequence). The CDR3 consists of 15 residues. Trimming removed 5 bases from V and 3 bases from J; junction bases left unmatched: 5. Time point given: newly diagnosed GD, antithyroid drugs for less than 3 months. RNA extracted from PBMCs served as the sequencing template. Sequenced here: peripheral blood mononuclear cells (PBMCs), sampled at new diagnosis, from a patient treated with antithyroid drugs. The receptor was derived from a female donor with Graves disease. The chain employs TRBV19 and TRBJ1-5; 9 nucleotides match TRBD1. CDR3 residues: CASSSGTGHNQPQHF. CDR3 sequence (DNA): TGTGCCAGTAGTTCCGGGACAGGGCACAATCAGCCCCAGCATTTT.